This T cell receptor beta chain stems from a study of metastatic and nonmetastatic thyroid tumors (TCRdb year 2020). In terms of the full investigation: The researchers compared repertoires between peripheral blood samples and tumor or nodule tissue samples from patients with malignant or benign thyroid disease. The research as a whole found: In both blood and tumor samples, malignant tumors were reported to have significantly higher TCR beta diversity than benign nodules.

This clone was recorded a few times. Its antigen is still unknown. Being one base from a much bigger clone, this may be a read error. The same CDR3 can be traced to other DNA sequences in this sample. The library was generated by PCR. TCRdb shows the sequencer as Illumina HiSeq 4000. High-throughput sequencing was used to profile the TCR beta-chain CDR3 region of each patient. On the authors' methods: CDR3 differences across clinicopathological groups were used to build a classifier for discriminating distant-metastatic papillary thyroid cancer patients. The Shannon index was used to measure repertoire diversity, and the Morisita-Horn index was used to measure how similar tumor and blood repertoires were. TCRdb cleaned the public reads at Q25 with fastp, built clones with MiXCR and kept in-frame beta chains. Clone size and V and J calls follow TCRdb, not the original study. This sample gives 21,000 or so clones in total; around 15% of them show up just once. About 38% of the sample is held by the ten biggest clonotypes.

No patient had received any treatment before thyroid surgery. Using T-cell receptor beta sequencing, the study looked back at clinical samples from patients collected from about 2011 to 2018. The germline V gene encodes CDR1 SGHRS and CDR2 YFSETQ. The CDR3 holds 12 amino acids from the cysteine to the phenylalanine. CDR3 DNA is the only sequence kept; it has 36 bases, read in frame from the first base. Trimming at the junction amounts to 0 bases on V and 6 bases on J, and the germline ends lie 5 bases apart. Here the chain combines TRBV5-1 and TRBJ2-3; the D gene identity is not certain. This TCR derives from a female donor with papillary thyroid cancer or a benign thyroid nodule (not recorded which). Some clones in this sample may be carry-over from other donors' samples. The specimen was blood. The DNA reads as follows: TGCGCCAGCAGCTTGGCCACGGATACGCAGTATTTT. Its amino acids are CASSLATDTQYF. Where the CDR3 stops, the reference TRBV5-1 and TRBJ2-3 genes take over; the full variable domain is KAGVTQTPRYLIKTRGQQVTLSCSPISGHRSVSWYQQTPGQGLQFLFEYFSETQRNKGNFPGRFSGRQFSNSRSEMNVSTLELGDSALYLCASSLATDTQYFGPGTRLTVL.